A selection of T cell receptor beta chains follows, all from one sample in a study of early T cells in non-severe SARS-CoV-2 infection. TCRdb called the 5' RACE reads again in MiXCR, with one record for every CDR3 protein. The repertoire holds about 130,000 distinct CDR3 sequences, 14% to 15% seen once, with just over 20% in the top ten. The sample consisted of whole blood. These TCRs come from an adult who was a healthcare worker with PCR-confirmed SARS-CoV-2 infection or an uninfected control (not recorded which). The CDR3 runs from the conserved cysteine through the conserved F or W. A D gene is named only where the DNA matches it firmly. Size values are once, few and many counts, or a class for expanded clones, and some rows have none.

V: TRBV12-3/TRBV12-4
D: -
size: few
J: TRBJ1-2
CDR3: CASRGLANYGYTF
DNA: TGTGCCAGCAGAGGATTAGCTAACTATGGCTACACCTTC

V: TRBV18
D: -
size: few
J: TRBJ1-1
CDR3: CASSPPLMNTEAFF
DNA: TGTGCCAGCTCACCACCGTTGATGAACACTGAAGCTTTCTTT

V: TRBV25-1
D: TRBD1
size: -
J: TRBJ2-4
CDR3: CASSAYDRVGKNIQYF
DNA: TGTGCCAGCAGTGCGTACGACAGGGTAGGCAAAAACATTCAGTACTTC

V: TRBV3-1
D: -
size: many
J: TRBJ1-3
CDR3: CASSQEGTDGNTIYF
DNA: TGTGCCAGCAGCCAAGAAGGCACAGATGGAAACACCATATATTTT

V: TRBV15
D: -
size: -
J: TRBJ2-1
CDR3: CATSGYAGGVEQFF
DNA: TGTGCCACCAGCGGTTACGCAGGGGGGGTTGAGCAGTTCTTC

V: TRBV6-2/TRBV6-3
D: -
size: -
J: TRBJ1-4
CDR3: CASSDGGLLKGKLFF
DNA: TGTGCCAGCAGCGACGGGGGACTTCTCAAGGGAAAACTGTTTTTT

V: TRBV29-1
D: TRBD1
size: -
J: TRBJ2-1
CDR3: CSVRGQAVYNEQFF
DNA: TGCAGCGTTCGCGGACAGGCTGTCTACAATGAGCAGTTCTTC

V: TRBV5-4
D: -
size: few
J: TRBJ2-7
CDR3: CASSLDRGTYEQYF
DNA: TGTGCCAGCAGCTTGGATAGGGGGACCTACGAGCAGTACTTC

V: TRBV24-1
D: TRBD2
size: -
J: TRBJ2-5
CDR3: CATSESGGTQETQYF
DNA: TGTGCCACCAGTGAATCCGGGGGGACTCAAGAGACCCAGTACTTC

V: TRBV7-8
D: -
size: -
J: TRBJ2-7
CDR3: CASSRSGEGFYEQYF
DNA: TGTGCCAGCAGCCGGTCAGGGGAAGGGTTCTACGAGCAGTACTTC

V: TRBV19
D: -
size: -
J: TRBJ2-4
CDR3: CASSIRLQGITKNIQYF
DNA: TGTGCCAGTAGTATCCGGTTACAGGGTATAACCAAAAACATTCAGTACTTC

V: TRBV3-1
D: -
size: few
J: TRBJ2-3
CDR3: CASSQNRDTQYF
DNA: TGTGCCAGCAGCCAAAATCGGGATACGCAGTATTTT

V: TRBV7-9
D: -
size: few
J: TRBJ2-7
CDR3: CASSFSAYEQYF
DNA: TGTGCCAGCAGCTTCTCTGCGTACGAGCAGTACTTC

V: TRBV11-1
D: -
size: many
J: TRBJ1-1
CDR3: CASSLETRTLTEAFF
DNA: TGTGCCAGCAGCTTAGAGACCAGGACGCTGACTGAAGCTTTCTTT

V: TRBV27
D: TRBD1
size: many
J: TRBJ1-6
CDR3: CASSSITGGHSPLHF
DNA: TGTGCCAGCAGTTCTATAACAGGGGGCCATTCACCCCTCCACTTT

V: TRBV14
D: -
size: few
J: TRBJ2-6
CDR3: CASSRESGTSGANVLTF
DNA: TGTGCCAGCAGCCGAGAATCGGGGACCTCTGGGGCCAACGTCCTGACTTTC

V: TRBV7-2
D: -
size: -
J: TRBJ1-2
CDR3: CASSSTSYHLTF
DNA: TGTGCCAGCAGCTCTACTTCATATCATCTCACCTTC

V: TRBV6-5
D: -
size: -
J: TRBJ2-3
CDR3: CASSRAGYETDTQYF
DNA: TGTGCCAGCAGTCGAGCGGGTTATGAGACAGATACGCAGTATTTT

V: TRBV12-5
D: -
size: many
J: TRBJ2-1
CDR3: CASGLVQGYNEQFF
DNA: TGTGCTAGTGGTTTGGTACAGGGATACAATGAGCAGTTCTTC

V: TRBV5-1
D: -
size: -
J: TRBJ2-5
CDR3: CASKRDSAEETQYF
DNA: TGCGCCAGCAAAAGGGACTCAGCGGAAGAGACCCAGTACTTC

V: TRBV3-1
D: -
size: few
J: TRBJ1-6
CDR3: CASSNGAYNSPLHF
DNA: TGTGCCTCCAGCAACGGGGCCTATAATTCACCCCTCCACTTT

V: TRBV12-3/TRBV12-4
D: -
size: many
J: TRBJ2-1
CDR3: CASSSTGYNEQFF
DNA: TGTGCCAGCAGTTCCACAGGTTACAATGAGCAGTTCTTC

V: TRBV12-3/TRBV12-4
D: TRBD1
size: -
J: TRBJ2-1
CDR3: CASKPGQGGYNEQFF
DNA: TGTGCCAGCAAACCGGGACAGGGGGGTTACAATGAGCAGTTCTTC

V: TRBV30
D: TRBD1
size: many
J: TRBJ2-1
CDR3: CAWSRTGLGNEQFF
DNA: TGTGCCTGGAGTCGGACAGGGTTAGGGAATGAGCAGTTCTTC

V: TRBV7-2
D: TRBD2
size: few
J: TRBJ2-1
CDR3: CASRIAGGPGNEQFF
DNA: TGTGCCAGCAGAATAGCGGGGGGGCCGGGCAATGAGCAGTTCTTC

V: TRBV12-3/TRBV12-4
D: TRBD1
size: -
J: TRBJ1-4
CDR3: CASSFSGGREKLFF
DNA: TGTGCCAGCAGTTTTTCAGGGGGCAGGGAAAAACTGTTTTTT

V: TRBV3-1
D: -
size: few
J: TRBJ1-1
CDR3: CASSQVFGDTEAFF
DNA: TGTGCCAGCAGCCAAGTCTTTGGGGACACTGAAGCTTTCTTT

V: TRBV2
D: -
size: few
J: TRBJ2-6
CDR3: CASSKVTSGANVLTF
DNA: TGTGCCAGCAGTAAGGTCACTTCTGGGGCCAACGTCCTGACTTTC

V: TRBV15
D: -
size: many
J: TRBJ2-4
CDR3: CATSLSGGGNIQYF
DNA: TGTGCCACCAGCCTCAGCGGAGGCGGGAACATTCAGTACTTC

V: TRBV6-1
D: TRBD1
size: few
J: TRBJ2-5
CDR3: CASSGGQGDPMGTQYF
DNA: TGTGCCAGCAGTGGGGGTCAGGGGGATCCTATGGGGACCCAGTACTTC

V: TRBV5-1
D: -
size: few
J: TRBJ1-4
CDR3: CASSFLGPTNEKLFF
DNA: TGCGCCAGCAGCTTCCTCGGTCCAACTAATGAAAAACTGTTTTTT

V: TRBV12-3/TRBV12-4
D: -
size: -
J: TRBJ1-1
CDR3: CASTRAGWITEAFF
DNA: TGTGCCAGCACGAGGGCAGGGTGGATCACTGAAGCTTTCTTT

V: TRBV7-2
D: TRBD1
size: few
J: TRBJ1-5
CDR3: CASSPQTGGNGQPQHF
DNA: TGTGCCAGCAGCCCTCAGACAGGGGGAAACGGTCAGCCCCAGCATTTT

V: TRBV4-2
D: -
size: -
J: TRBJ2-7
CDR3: CASSQKDGQGLQYF
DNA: TGTGCCAGCAGCCAAAAAGACGGACAAGGACTTCAGTACTTC

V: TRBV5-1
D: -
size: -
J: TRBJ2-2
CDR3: CASSLDPRNTGELFF
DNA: TGCGCCAGCAGCTTGGACCCGAGGAACACCGGGGAGCTGTTTTTT

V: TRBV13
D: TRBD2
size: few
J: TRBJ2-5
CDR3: CASSSGLVDETQYF
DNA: TGTGCCAGCAGCTCTGGACTAGTCGATGAGACCCAGTACTTC

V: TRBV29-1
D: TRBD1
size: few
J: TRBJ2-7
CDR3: CSVIPGQSYEQYF
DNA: TGCAGCGTTATCCCGGGACAGTCCTACGAGCAGTACTTC

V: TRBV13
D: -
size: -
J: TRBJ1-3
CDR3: CASSLSAGAGNTIYF
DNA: TGTGCCAGCAGTCTCTCTGCAGGGGCTGGAAACACCATATATTTT

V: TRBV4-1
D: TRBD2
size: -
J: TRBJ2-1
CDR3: CASSQDTTSGGSNEQFF
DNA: TGCGCCAGCAGCCAAGATACTACTAGCGGGGGGTCCAATGAGCAGTTCTTC

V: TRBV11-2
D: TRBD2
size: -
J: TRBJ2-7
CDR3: CASRLAGGPNTEQYF
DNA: TGTGCCAGCCGGTTAGCGGGGGGGCCAAATACCGAGCAGTACTTC

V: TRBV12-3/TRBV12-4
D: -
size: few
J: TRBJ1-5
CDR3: CASSLSEDSNQPQHF
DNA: TGTGCCAGCAGTTTATCGGAAGATAGCAATCAGCCCCAGCATTTT